This T cell receptor beta chain derives from a study of shared clonotypes between healthy human individuals. Broader study findings: There were few donors, and this limited the genetic and exposure-history diversity represented. Naive subsets, compared against memory subsets, generally had larger estimated richness values.

The CDR3 is 16 amino acids. Trimming took 5 bases from V and 4 from J, leaving 18 bases between them. The germline CDR1 and CDR2 sequences are SGHTA and FQGNSA. The repertoire was sequenced with immunoSEQ multiplex PCR; TCRdb's copy has only in-frame clones and lacks some. The top ten clones hold under 2% of a sample with 740,000 or so clones, 55% to 85% of them seen once. Concerning this clone: Its specificity is not known.

The genes are TRBV7-2 and TRBJ1-5; D gene ambiguous. This sequence was found in a woman aged 25 to 39 in good health. Sequences were obtained from memory CD4+ T cells sorted from blood. Subset given: CD45RA-negative fraction. Written as DNA, the CDR3 is TGTGCCAGCAGCACCAACTCTGTGGCGGCTAATCAGCCCCAGCATTTT. This codes for CASSTNSVAANQPQHF.